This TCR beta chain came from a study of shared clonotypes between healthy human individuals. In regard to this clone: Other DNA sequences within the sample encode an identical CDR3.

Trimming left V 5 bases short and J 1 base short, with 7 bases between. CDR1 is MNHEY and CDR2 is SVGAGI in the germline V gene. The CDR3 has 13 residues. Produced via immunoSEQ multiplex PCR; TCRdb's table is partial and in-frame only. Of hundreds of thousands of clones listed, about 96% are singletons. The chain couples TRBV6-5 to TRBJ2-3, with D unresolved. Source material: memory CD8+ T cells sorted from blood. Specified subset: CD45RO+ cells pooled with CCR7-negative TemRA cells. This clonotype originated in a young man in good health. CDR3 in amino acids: CASSLIGTDTQYF. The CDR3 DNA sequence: TGTGCCAGCAGTCTGATAGGCACAGATACGCAGTATTTT.